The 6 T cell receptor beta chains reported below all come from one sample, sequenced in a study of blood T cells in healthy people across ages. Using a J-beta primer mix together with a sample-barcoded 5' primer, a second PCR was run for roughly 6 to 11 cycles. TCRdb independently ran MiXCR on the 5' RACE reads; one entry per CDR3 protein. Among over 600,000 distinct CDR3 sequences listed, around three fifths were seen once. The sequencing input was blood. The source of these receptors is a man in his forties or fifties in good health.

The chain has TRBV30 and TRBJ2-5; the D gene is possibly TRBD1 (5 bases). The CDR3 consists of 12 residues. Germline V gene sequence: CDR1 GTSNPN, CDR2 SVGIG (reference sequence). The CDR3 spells CACHGAANEQYF. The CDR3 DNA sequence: TGTGCTTGCCATGGGGCAGCTAATGAGCAGTACTTC.

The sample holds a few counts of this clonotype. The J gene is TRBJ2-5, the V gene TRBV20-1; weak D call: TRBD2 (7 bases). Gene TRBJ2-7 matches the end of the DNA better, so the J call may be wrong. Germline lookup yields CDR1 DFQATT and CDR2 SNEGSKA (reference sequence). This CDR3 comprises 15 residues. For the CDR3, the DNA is TGCAGTGCTAGAACCCTAGGGGAGGGGGACGTCGAGCAGTACTTC. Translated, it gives CSARTLGEGDVEQYF.

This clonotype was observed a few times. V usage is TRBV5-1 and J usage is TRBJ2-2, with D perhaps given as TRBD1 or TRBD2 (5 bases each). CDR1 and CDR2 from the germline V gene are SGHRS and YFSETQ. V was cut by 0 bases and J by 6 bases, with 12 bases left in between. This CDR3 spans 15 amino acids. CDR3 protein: CASSLAPGAPGELFF. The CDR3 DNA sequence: TGCGCCAGCAGCTTGGCCCCCGGGGCGCCCGGGGAGCTGTTTTTT.

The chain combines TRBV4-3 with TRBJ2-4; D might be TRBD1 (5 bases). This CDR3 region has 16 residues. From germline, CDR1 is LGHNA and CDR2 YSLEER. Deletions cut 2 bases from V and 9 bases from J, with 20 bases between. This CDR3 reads CASSQNRLGRAPIQYF. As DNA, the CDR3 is TGCGCCAGCAGCCAAAACCGATTGGGCAGGGCCCCCATTCAGTACTTC.

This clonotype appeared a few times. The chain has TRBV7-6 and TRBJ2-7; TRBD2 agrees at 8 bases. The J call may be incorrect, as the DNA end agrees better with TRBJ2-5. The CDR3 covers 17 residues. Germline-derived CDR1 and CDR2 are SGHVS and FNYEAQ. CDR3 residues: CASSSSVREERTETQYF. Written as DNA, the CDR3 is TGTGCCAGCAGTTCGTCGGTGCGGGAGGAGAGGACAGAGACCCAGTACTTC.

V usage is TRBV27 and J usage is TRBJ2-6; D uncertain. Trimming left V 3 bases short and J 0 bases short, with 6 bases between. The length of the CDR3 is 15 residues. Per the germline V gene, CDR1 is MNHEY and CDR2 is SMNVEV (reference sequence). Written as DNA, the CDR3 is TGTGCCAGCAGTTTTTGGGTCTCTGGGGCCAACGTCCTGACTTTC. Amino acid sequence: CASSFWVSGANVLTF.